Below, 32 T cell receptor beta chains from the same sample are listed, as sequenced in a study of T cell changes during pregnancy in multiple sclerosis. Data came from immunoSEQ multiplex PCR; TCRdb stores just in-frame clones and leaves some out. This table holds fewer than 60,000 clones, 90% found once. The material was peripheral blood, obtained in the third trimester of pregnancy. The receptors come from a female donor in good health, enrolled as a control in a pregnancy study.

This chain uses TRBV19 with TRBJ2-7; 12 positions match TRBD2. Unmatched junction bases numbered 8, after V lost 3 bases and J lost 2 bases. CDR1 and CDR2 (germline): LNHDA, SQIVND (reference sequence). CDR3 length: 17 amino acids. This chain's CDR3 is CASSIPTSGSFAYEQYF. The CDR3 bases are TGTGCCAGTAGTATCCCGACTAGCGGGAGCTTCGCCTACGAGCAGTACTTC.

The CDR3 loop is CASSLRGQSSYEQYF. The CDR3 DNA reads TGCGCCAGCAGCTTAAGGGGACAGAGCTCCTACGAGCAGTACTTC. The rearrangement uses TRBV5-1 and TRBJ2-7, with 7 positions matching TRBD1. Germline-derived CDR1 and CDR2 are SGHRS and YFSETQ. The CDR3 length is 15 residues. After removal of 2 bases from V and 0 bases from J, the junction contained 5 bases not matched to a gene.

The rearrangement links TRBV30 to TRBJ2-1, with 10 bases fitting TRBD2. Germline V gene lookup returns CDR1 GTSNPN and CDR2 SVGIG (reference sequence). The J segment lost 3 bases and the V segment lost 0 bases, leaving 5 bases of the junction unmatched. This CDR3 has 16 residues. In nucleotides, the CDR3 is TGTGCCTGGAGTGTAGGGCTAGCGGGAGACTACAATGAGCAGTTCTTC. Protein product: CAWSVGLAGDYNEQFF.

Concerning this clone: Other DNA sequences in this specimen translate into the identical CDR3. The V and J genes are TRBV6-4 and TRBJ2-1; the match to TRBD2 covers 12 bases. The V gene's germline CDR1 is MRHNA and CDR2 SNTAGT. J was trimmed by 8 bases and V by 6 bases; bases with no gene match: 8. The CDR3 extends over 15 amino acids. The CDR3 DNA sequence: TGTGCCAGCAGCCCGACTAGCGGGAGCGTCGATGAGCAGTTCTTC. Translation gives CASSPTSGSVDEQFF.

CDR3 sequence (DNA): TGTGCCGCACGGGCTGGAAACACCATATATTTT. Translating it yields CAARAGNTIYF. V usage is TRBV6-5 and J usage is TRBJ1-3; D is unclear. V was cut by 11 bases and J by 2 bases, with 7 bases left in between. Germline loops: CDR1 MNHEY, CDR2 SVGAGI. The CDR3 is 11 residues long.

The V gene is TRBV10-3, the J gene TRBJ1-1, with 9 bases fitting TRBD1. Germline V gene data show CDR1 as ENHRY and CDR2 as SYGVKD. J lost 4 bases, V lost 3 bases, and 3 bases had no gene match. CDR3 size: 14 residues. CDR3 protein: CAISETGGGTEAFF. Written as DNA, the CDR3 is TGTGCCATCAGTGAAACAGGGGGCGGCACTGAAGCTTTCTTT.

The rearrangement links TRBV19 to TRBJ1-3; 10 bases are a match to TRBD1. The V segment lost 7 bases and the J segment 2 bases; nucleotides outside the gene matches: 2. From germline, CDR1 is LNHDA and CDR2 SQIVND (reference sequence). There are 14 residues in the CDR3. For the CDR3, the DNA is TGTGCCAGTATCGGACAGGGGGCTGGAAACACCATATATTTT. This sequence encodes CASIGQGAGNTIYF.

The chain's CDR3 is CASSPTGGGEKLFF. The CDR3 DNA reads as TGTGCCAGCAGCCCTACAGGGGGCGGTGAAAAACTGTTTTTT. The rearrangement uses TRBV14 and TRBJ1-4; TRBD1 matches 9 bases. V dropped 4 bases and J dropped 7; count of bases not matched to a gene: 4. This CDR3 region has 14 residues. The germline V gene encodes CDR1 SGHDN and CDR2 FVKESK.

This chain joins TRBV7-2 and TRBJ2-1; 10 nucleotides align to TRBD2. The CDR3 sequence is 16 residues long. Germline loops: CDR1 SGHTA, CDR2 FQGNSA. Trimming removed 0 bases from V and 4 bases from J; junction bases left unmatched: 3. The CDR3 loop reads CASSLAGTSAYNEQFF. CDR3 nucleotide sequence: TGTGCCAGCAGCTTAGCGGGGACTAGCGCTTACAATGAGCAGTTCTTC.

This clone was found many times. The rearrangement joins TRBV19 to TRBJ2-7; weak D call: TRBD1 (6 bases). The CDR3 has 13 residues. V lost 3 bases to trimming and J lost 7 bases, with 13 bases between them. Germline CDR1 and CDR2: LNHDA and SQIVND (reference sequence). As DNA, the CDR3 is TGTGCCAGTAGTATCACCCTAACAGGGGAGCAGTACTTC. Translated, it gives CASSITLTGEQYF. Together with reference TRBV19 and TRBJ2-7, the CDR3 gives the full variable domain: DGGITQSPKYLFRKEGQNVTLSCEQNLNHDAMYWYRQDPGQGLRLIYYSQIVNDFQKGDIAEGYSVSREKKESFPLTVTSAQKNPTAFYLCASSITLTGEQYFGPGTRLTVT.

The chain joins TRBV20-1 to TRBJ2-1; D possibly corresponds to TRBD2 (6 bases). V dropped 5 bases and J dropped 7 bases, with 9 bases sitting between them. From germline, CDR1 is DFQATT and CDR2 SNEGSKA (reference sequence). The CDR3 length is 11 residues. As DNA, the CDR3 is TGCAGTGCTCGGCTAGCGAATGAGCAGTTCTTC. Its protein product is CSARLANEQFF.

For the CDR3, the DNA is TGCGCCAGCAGCCAACTAGCGTACAAAAACATTCAGTACTTC. Protein sequence: CASSQLAYKNIQYF. The chain recombines TRBV4-3 with TRBJ2-4; a weak D match, TRBD2 (6 bases). Deletions cut 2 bases from V and 3 bases from J, with 8 bases between. The CDR3 contains 14 residues. Germline V gene lookup returns CDR1 LGHNA and CDR2 YSLEER.

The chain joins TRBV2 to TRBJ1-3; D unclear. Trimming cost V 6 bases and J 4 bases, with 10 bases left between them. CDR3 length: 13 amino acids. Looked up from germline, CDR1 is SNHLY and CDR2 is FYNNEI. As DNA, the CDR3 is TGTGCCAGCAGGGCCGGAGTGGGAAACACCATATATTTT. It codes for CASRAGVGNTIYF.

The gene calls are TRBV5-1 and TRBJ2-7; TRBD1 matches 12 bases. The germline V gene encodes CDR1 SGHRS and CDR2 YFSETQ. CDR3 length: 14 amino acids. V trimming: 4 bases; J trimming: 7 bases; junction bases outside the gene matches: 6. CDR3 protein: CASSTGTGGVEQYF. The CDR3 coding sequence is TGCGCCAGCAGCACCGGGACAGGGGGCGTGGAGCAGTACTTC.

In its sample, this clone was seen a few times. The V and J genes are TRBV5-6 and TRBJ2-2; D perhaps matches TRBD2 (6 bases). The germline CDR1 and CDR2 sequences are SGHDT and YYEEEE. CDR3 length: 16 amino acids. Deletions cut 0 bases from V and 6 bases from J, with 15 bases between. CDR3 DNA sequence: TGTGCCAGCAGCTTGGCTGGACTACCCCTCGCCGGGGAGCTGTTTTTT. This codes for CASSLAGLPLAGELFF.

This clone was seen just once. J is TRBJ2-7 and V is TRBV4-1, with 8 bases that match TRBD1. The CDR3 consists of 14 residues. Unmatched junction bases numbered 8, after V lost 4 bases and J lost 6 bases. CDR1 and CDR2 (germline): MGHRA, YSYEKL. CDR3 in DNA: TGCGCCAGCAGCCCAGACCAGGGGGCAAGCGAGCAGTACTTC. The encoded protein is CASSPDQGASEQYF.

CDR3 protein: CASSIGQGRYLNTEAFF. The CDR3 DNA follows: TGTGCCAGCAGCATCGGACAGGGGAGGTACCTTAACACTGAAGCTTTCTTT. The chain couples TRBV11-2 to TRBJ1-1; 9 bases agree with TRBD1. The CDR3 is made up of 17 amino acids. The junction had 12 bases not matched to a gene; V was cut back by 5 bases and J by 2 bases. Germline CDR1 is SGHAT and CDR2 is FQNNGV.

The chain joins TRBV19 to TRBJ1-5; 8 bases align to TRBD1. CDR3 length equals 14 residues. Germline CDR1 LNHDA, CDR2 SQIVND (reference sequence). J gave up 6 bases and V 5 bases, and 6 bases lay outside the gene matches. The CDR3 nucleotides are TGTGCCAGTAGTCAACGACAGGGGCGTCAGCCCCAGCATTTT. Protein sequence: CASSQRQGRQPQHF.

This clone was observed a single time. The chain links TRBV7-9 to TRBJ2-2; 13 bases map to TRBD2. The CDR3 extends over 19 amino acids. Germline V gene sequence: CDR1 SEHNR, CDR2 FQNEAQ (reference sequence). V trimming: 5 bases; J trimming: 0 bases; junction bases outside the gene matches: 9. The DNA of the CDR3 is TGTGCCAGCAGCCCTCGACTAGCGGGGGGTTTAACGAACACCGGGGAGCTGTTTTTT. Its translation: CASSPRLAGGLTNTGELFF.

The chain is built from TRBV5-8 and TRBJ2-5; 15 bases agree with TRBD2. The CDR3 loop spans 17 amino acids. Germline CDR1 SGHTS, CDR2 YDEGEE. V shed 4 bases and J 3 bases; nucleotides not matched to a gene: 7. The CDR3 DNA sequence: TGTGCCAGCAGCCCGGGACTAGCGGGAGGAAACAAAGAGACCCAGTACTTC. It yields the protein CASSPGLAGGNKETQYF. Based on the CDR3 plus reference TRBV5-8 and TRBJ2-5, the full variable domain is EAGVTQSPTHLIKTRGQQATLRCSPISGHTSVYWYQQALGLGLQFLLWYDEGEERNRGNFPPRFSGRQFPNYSSELNVNALELEDSALYLCASSPGLAGGNKETQYFGPGTRLLVL.

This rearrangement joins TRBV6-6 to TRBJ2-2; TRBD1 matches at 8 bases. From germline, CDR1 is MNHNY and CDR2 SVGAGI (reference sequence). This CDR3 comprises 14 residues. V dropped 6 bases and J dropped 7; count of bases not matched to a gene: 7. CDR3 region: CASSRTGQSGELFF. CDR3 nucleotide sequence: TGTGCCAGCAGCCGGACAGGGCAAAGCGGGGAGCTGTTTTTT.

CDR3 protein: CASLPGSGSYNSPLHF. CDR3 nucleotides: TGTGCCAGCCTCCCTGGGTCAGGCTCCTATAATTCACCCCTCCACTTT. This chain links TRBV19 with TRBJ1-6; D call uncertain. The V end lost 9 bases, the J end lost 0 bases, and 15 bases lay between the germline ends. Germline V gene sequence: CDR1 LNHDA, CDR2 SQIVND (reference sequence). This CDR3 has 16 amino acids.

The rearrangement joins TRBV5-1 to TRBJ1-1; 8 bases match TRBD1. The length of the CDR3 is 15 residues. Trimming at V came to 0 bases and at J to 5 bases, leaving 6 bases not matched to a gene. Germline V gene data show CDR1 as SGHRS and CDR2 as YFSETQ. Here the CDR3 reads CASSLAFRQGTEAFF. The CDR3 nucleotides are TGCGCCAGCAGCTTGGCCTTTCGACAGGGGACTGAAGCTTTCTTT.

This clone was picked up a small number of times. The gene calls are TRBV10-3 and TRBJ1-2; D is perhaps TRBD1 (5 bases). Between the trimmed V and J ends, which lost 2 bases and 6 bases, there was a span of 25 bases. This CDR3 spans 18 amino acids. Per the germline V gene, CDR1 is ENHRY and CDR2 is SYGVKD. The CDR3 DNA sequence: TGTGCCATCAGTGAGGCCGCGGGGAGGACACAAGCTGGCCATGGCTACACCTTC. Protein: CAISEAAGRTQAGHGYTF.

CDR3 sequence (DNA): TGTGCCAGCAGCGTAGGGACATACAATGAGCAGTTCTTC. It translates to CASSVGTYNEQFF. The chain has TRBV9 and TRBJ2-1; possibly TRBD1 for D (5 bases). The ends were cut back, 0 bases at V and 4 bases at J, with 5 bases in the middle. Germline loops: CDR1 SGDLS, CDR2 YYNGEE. This CDR3 contains 13 residues.

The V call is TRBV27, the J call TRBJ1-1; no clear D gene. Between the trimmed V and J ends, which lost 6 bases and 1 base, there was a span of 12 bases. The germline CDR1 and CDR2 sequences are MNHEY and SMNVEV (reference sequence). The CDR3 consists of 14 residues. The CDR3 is CASRPGGTNTEAFF. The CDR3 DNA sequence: TGTGCCAGCAGGCCCGGAGGAACGAACACTGAAGCTTTCTTT.

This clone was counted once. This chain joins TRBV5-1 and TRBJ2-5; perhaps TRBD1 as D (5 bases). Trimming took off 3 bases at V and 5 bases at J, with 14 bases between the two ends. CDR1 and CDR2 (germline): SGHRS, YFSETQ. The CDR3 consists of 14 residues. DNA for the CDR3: TGCGCCAGCAGCTGGGGCGAGACGTCGGAGACCCAGTACTTC. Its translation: CASSWGETSETQYF.

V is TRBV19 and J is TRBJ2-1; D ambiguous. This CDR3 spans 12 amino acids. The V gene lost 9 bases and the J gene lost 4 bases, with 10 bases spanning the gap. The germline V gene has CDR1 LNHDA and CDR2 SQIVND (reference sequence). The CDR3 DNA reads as TGTGCCAGCCTAACCCGTTACAATGAGCAGTTCTTC. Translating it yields CASLTRYNEQFF.

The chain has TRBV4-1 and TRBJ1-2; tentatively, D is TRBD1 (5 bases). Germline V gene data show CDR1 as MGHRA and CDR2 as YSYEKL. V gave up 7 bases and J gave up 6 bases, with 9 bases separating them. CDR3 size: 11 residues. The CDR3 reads CASTQGDGYTF. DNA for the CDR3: TGCGCCAGCACCCAGGGAGATGGCTACACCTTC.

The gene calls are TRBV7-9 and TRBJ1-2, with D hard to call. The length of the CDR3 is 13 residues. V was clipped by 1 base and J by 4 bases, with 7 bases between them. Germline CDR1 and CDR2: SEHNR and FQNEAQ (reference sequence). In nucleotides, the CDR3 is TGTGCCAGCAGCTTAGGAGGGAGCTATGGCTACACCTTC. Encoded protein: CASSLGGSYGYTF.

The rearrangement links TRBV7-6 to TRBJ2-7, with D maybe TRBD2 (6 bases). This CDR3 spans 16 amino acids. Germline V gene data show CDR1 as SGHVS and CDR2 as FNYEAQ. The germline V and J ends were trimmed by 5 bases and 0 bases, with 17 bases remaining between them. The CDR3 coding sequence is TGTGCCAGCAGCCCCTCCGGTCGGGGGAGCTCCTACGAGCAGTACTTC. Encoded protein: CASSPSGRGSSYEQYF.

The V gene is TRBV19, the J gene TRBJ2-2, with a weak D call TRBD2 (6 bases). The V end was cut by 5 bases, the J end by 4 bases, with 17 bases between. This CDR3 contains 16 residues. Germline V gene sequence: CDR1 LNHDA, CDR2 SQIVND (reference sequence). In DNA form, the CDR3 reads TGTGCCAGTAGTGTGGGGACGGCGCGGGGCACCGGGGAGCTGTTTTTT. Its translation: CASSVGTARGTGELFF.